The clone carrying this TCR beta chain has at least ten counts. These data are taken from a study of identical twins. The CDR3 runs 14 residues. With 2 bases clipped from V and 10 bases from J, the junction kept 4 bases outside the gene matches. TCRdb processed the 5' RACE reads anew with MiXCR; each CDR3 protein has one entry. There are more than 400,000 distinct CDR3 sequences in the sample; 15% occur only once, and roughly 0.43% lies in the top ten. This sample was also put to use in a study of yellow fever vaccine responses in identical twins.

Sequenced material: CD4+ T cells sorted from blood. This chain uses TRBV12-3 or TRBV12-4 with TRBJ1-6; 8 bases are shared with TRBD1. The receptor comes from a woman aged 18-35 years in good health. This CDR3 is CASSLTGGLSPLHF. In DNA, the CDR3 is TGTGCCAGCAGTTTAACAGGGGGACTCTCACCCCTCCACTTT.